Given below is one TCR beta chain in context. As yet, its antigen is unknown. People who had autoimmune disease history or systemic immunosuppression were excluded. This entry comes from a study of OX40 agonist ivuxolimab in advanced cancers. CDR1 and CDR2 (germline): SGHTA, FQGNSA. There are 14 residues in the CDR3. The study, taken as a whole, reports: At 0.1 to 3.0 mg/kg and by week 6, clonal expansion occurred in CD4+ and CD8+ blood T cells.

Data came from immunoSEQ multiplex PCR; TCRdb stores just in-frame clones and leaves some out. The sample has around 72,000 clones, 75% to 90% seen once; the top ten hold roughly 8%. This TCR derives from an adult with an advanced solid tumor such as melanoma, head and neck, liver or kidney cancer. This specimen consisted of CD4+ or CD8+ T cells sorted from blood, obtained in a trial of the OX40 agonist ivuxolimab. J is TRBJ2-5 and V is TRBV7-2, with a possible D match to TRBD1 (6 bases). Near its end, the DNA agrees better with TRBJ2-7, so the J call may be wrong. The CDR3 coding sequence is TGTGCCAGCAGCTTAAGGCAGGGGTCCCTCGAGCAGTACTTC. This translates into CASSLRQGSLEQYF.